A single sample gave rise to the 19 T cell receptor beta chains below, sequenced in a study of cytomegalovirus exposure and HLA in healthy donors. PCR employed 60 Vbeta and 13 Jbeta primers. Some clones are missing from TCRdb's copy, which holds only in-frame ones; the method was immunoSEQ multiplex PCR. This sample's table reports more than 200,000 clones. The sequenced sample was PBMCs. The receptors come from a woman in her 30s in good health and CMV-seropositive.

V and J are TRBV7-6 and TRBJ1-1; 10 bases align to TRBD1. This CDR3 is built from 13 residues. V lost 5 bases, J lost 8 bases, and 5 bases stayed unmatched. Germline V gene sequence: CDR1 SGHVS, CDR2 FNYEAQ. The CDR3 DNA reads as TGTGCCAGCAGCCAAGGGACAGGGGCCGAAGCTTTCTTT. This translates into CASSQGTGAEAFF.

The genes are TRBV19 and TRBJ1-6; D gene ambiguous. The V end lost 7 bases, the J end lost 7 bases, and 17 bases lay between the germline ends. CDR1 and CDR2 from the germline V gene are LNHDA and SQIVND (reference sequence). The CDR3 extends over 15 amino acids. As DNA, the CDR3 is TGTGCCAGTACCCGCGTTGGGCGGGAAAATTCACCCCTCCACTTT. Protein: CASTRVGRENSPLHF.

The chain employs TRBV2 and TRBJ1-4; D gene ambiguous. The CDR3 runs to 16 residues. The V end was cut by 4 bases, the J end by 5 bases, with 17 bases between. Germline CDR1 is SNHLY and CDR2 is FYNNEI. The CDR3 DNA is TGTGCCAGCAGTGGCAATGTGGGCCTGAAAAATGAAAAACTGTTTTTT. Translation gives CASSGNVGLKNEKLFF.

Worth noting for this clone: Other DNA variants within this sample encode the same CDR3. The rearrangement joins TRBV5-1 to TRBJ1-1, with TRBD1 matching over 7 bases. Unmatched junction bases numbered 6, after V lost 5 bases and J lost 2 bases. CDR3 length: 14 residues. The germline V gene encodes CDR1 SGHRS and CDR2 YFSETQ. CDR3 nucleotide sequence: TGCGCCAGCAGTTGGGGACAGACTAACACTGAAGCTTTCTTT. Encoded protein: CASSWGQTNTEAFF.

The V call is TRBV28, the J call TRBJ1-2; D gene unclear. Germline lookup yields CDR1 MDHEN and CDR2 SYDVKM. This CDR3 spans 12 amino acids. Trimming took 4 bases from V and 8 from J, leaving 11 bases between them. DNA for the CDR3: TGTGCCAGCAGTTCCCCCCCGGGAGGCTACACCTTC. This translates into CASSSPPGGYTF.

V gene TRBV6-5 combines with J gene TRBJ1-2, with 7 bases aligning to TRBD1. After removal of 8 bases from V and 6 bases from J, the junction contained 15 bases not matched to a gene. The CDR3 covers 15 residues. CDR1 is MNHEY and CDR2 is SVGAGI in the germline V gene. CDR3 in amino acids: CASLRGHSQGNGYTF. Written as DNA, the CDR3 is TGTGCCAGCCTAAGGGGGCACTCCCAGGGGAATGGCTACACCTTC.

The CDR3 DNA reads as TGTGCCAGTAGTTCTCAACCGGGACAGACGAACTATGGCTACACCTTC. As protein: CASSSQPGQTNYGYTF. V gene TRBV19 combines with J gene TRBJ1-2; 7 nucleotides align to TRBD1. This CDR3 is built from 16 residues. The germline V gene has CDR1 LNHDA and CDR2 SQIVND (reference sequence). V was clipped by 5 bases and J by 2 bases; unmatched bases: 11.

The chain joins TRBV19 to TRBJ2-2; 12 nucleotides align to TRBD2. Per the germline V gene, CDR1 is LNHDA and CDR2 is SQIVND (reference sequence). The CDR3 contains 18 residues. The V gene end was trimmed by 2 bases and the J gene end by 2 bases; junction bases not matched to a gene: 6. CDR3 amino acids: CASSIWLAGGPNTGELFF. The CDR3 DNA is TGTGCCAGTAGTATATGGCTAGCGGGAGGGCCTAACACCGGGGAGCTGTTTTTT. Full variable domain (missing parts from reference TRBV19 and TRBJ2-2): DGGITQSPKYLFRKEGQNVTLSCEQNLNHDAMYWYRQDPGQGLRLIYYSQIVNDFQKGDIAEGYSVSREKKESFPLTVTSAQKNPTAFYLCASSIWLAGGPNTGELFFGEGSRLTVL.

The chain recombines TRBV28 with TRBJ1-2; the match to TRBD1 covers 10 bases. Trimming took 3 bases from V and 4 from J; bases not matched to a gene: 11. The CDR3 is made up of 17 amino acids. Germline loops: CDR1 MDHEN, CDR2 SYDVKM. This CDR3 reads CASSFVGGDRGGYGYTF. CDR3 DNA sequence: TGTGCCAGCAGTTTCGTGGGCGGGGACAGGGGAGGCTATGGCTACACCTTC.

This sequence joins TRBV19 and TRBJ2-1; D call uncertain. Germline V gene lookup returns CDR1 LNHDA and CDR2 SQIVND (reference sequence). V was pared by 4 bases and J by 2 bases, with 12 bases between. The CDR3 extends over 15 amino acids. The CDR3 spells CASSTPTKTYNEQFF. CDR3 sequence (DNA): TGTGCCAGTAGTACCCCGACAAAGACCTACAATGAGCAGTTCTTC.

The chain couples TRBV7-9 to TRBJ2-1, with 7 positions matching TRBD2. The V segment lost 5 bases and the J segment 3 bases; nucleotides outside the gene matches: 7. The germline V gene has CDR1 SEHNR and CDR2 FQNEAQ (reference sequence). This CDR3 is built from 15 residues. CDR3 nucleotide sequence: TGTGCCAGCAGCCGTCCGGCGGGAGACTACAATGAGCAGTTCTTC. Translating gives CASSRPAGDYNEQFF.

The J gene is TRBJ2-7, the V gene TRBV30; D perhaps matches TRBD1 (5 bases). Between the trimmed V and J ends, which lost 4 bases and 3 bases, there was a span of 16 bases. The V gene's germline CDR1 is GTSNPN and CDR2 SVGIG (reference sequence). The length of the CDR3 is 14 residues. CDR3 bases: TGTGCCTGGACCCCGACAGCCATCTTCTACGAGCAGTACTTC. Translation: CAWTPTAIFYEQYF. The whole variable domain, filled in from reference TRBV30 and TRBJ2-7, reads SQTIHQWPATLVQPVGSPLSLECTVEGTSNPNLYWYRQAAGRGLQLLFYSVGIGQISSEVPQNLSASRPQDRQFILSSKKLLLSDSGFYLCAWTPTAIFYEQYFGPGTRLTVT.

The V call is TRBV7-2, the J call TRBJ2-7; 16 bases map to TRBD2. Germline V gene lookup returns CDR1 SGHTA and CDR2 FQGNSA. With 4 bases clipped from V and 9 bases from J, the junction kept 15 bases outside the gene matches. This CDR3 comprises 18 residues. The CDR3 bases are TGTGCCAGCAGCTCATCAACGGGACTAGCGGGAGGGGTACACGGGCAGTACTTC. It codes for CASSSSTGLAGGVHGQYF.

The chain employs TRBV2 and TRBJ1-5, with 7 positions matching TRBD1. Germline CDR1 is SNHLY and CDR2 is FYNNEI. This CDR3 spans 14 amino acids. Trimming at V came to 2 bases and at J to 7 bases, leaving 5 bases not matched to a gene. CDR3 amino acids: CASSEQQGKQPQHF. CDR3 bases: TGTGCCAGCAGTGAACAACAGGGGAAGCAGCCCCAGCATTTT.

The chain has TRBV18 and TRBJ2-5; 7 bases are shared with TRBD1. The DNA matches TRBJ2-7 better at its end, which makes the J call doubtful. The germline V gene encodes CDR1 KGHSH and CDR2 LQKENI. This CDR3 has 14 residues. The CDR3 region is CASSPRGQSYEQYF. For the CDR3, the DNA is TGTGCCAGCTCACCACGGGGACAGTCCTACGAGCAGTACTTC.

This chain joins TRBV27 and TRBJ2-4; 7 positions agree with TRBD1. Germline CDR1 is MNHEY and CDR2 is SMNVEV (reference sequence). V was clipped by 6 bases and J by 3 bases; unmatched bases: 5. The CDR3 has 14 residues. CDR3 bases: TGTGCCAGCAGCTCCTGGGACAGCAAAAACATTCAGTACTTC. Translating gives CASSSWDSKNIQYF.

The V and J genes are TRBV5-1 and TRBJ2-5, with a tentative D call TRBD2 (7 bases). This CDR3 comprises 15 residues. Germline CDR1 is SGHRS and CDR2 is YFSETQ. V lost 0 bases and J lost 2, with 11 bases in between. DNA of the CDR3: TGCGCCAGCAGCTTGGGAGGGGGGGCACAAGAGACCCAGTACTTC. Translating it yields CASSLGGGAQETQYF.

The V and J genes are TRBV5-6 and TRBJ2-1; D is perhaps TRBD1 (6 bases). CDR1 is SGHDT, CDR2 YYEEEE, per germline. Trimming pared 1 base from V and 2 bases from J, leaving 10 bases between. The CDR3 loop spans 15 amino acids. The CDR3 sequence is CASSLPNRAYNEQFF. CDR3 DNA sequence: TGTGCCAGCAGCTTGCCGAACAGGGCCTACAATGAGCAGTTCTTC. The full variable domain, rest sourced from reference TRBV5-6 and TRBJ2-1, is DAGVTQSPTHLIKTRGQQVTLRCSPKSGHDTVSWYQQALGQGPQFIFQYYEEEERQRGNFPDRFSGHQFPNYSSELNVNALLLGDSALYLCASSLPNRAYNEQFFGPGTRLTVL.

This rearrangement joins TRBV7-2 to TRBJ2-5; 7 bases map to TRBD1. CDR1 and CDR2 (germline): SGHTA, FQGNSA. The CDR3 consists of 13 residues. J gave up 4 bases and V 1 base, and 0 bases lay outside the gene matches. Here the CDR3 reads CASSLDRGETQYF. The DNA for the CDR3 is TGTGCCAGCAGCTTAGACAGGGGAGAGACCCAGTACTTC.